This is a list of T cell receptor beta chains from one sample in a study of shared clonotypes between healthy human individuals. TCRdb's copy holds only in-frame clones and misses some; the assay was immunoSEQ multiplex PCR. The data show over a million clones, 70% to 80% seen once. Sequencing was carried out using memory CD4+ T cells sorted from blood. The receptors were sampled from a man aged 18 to 29 in good health. CDR3s include the opening cysteine and the closing phenylalanine or tryptophan. D genes are given only for firm matches. Where a row states a size, it is once, few, many or the class of an expanded clone; other rows omit it.

>TRBJ2-3|TRBV6-5|-|TRBD1
TGTGCCAGCAGTTACGGGAAGGGACAGCGCACAGATACGCAGTATTTT
CASSYGKGQRTDTQYF
>TRBJ1-2|TRBV12-5|-|-
TGTGCTAGTGGTTTGTCCTCCCCCGCCTCCCCTGTCGGCTACACCTTC
CASGLSSPASPVGYTF
>TRBJ2-7|TRBV5-4|-|-
TGTGCCAGCAGCTTGGCAGGGTTTTTAGACGAGCAGTACTTC
CASSLAGFLDEQYF
>TRBJ2-2|TRBV5-1|-|-
TGCGCCAGCAGCTTGTTTTCAAACACCGGGGAGCTGTTTTTT
CASSLFSNTGELFF
>TRBJ1-1|TRBV7-8|once|-
TGTGCCAGCAGCTTTGGGGGCAAGAACACTGAAGCTTTCTTT
CASSFGGKNTEAFF
>TRBJ1-6|TRBV6-5|-|-
TGTGCCAGCAGTTACGAGGGGTCACCCCTCCACTTT
CASSYEGSPLHF
>TRBJ1-6|TRBV2|few|-
TGTGCCAGCAGTGGGGAGAGCTCCTATAATTCACCCCTCCACTTT
CASSGESSYNSPLHF
>TRBJ1-3|TRBV6-5|-|TRBD1
TGTGCCAGCAGTAACCCGACAGGGGCTGGAAACACCATATATTTT
CASSNPTGAGNTIYF
>TRBJ2-7|TRBV27|-|TRBD2
TGTGCCAGCAGTGATAGGAGCGGGGGCCTATACGAGCAGTACTTC
CASSDRSGGLYEQYF
>TRBJ2-7|TRBV7-3|-|TRBD1
TGTGCCAGCAGCTTTAGACAGGGCTACGAGCAGTACTTC
CASSFRQGYEQYF
>TRBJ2-3|TRBV2|-|-
TGTGCCAGCAGTGAAGCTGGGACTTATACAGATACGCAGTATTTT
CASSEAGTYTDTQYF
>TRBJ1-1|TRBV20-1|-|-
TGCAGTGCCCCACAGGACACTGAAGCTTTCTTT
CSAPQDTEAFF
>TRBJ1-1|TRBV28|-|-
TGTGCCAGCAGTTTATACGGGACGGTTAACACTGAAGCTTTCTTT
CASSLYGTVNTEAFF
>TRBJ1-5|TRBV19|few|-
TGTGCCAGTAGTGACCAGGGTGGCAATCAGCCCCAGCATTTT
CASSDQGGNQPQHF
>TRBJ2-5|TRBV18|-|-
TGTGCCAGCTCACCAGGGGCACCCCAAGAGACCCAGTACTTC
CASSPGAPQETQYF
>TRBJ1-1|TRBV30|-|-
TGTGCCTGGAAACGGGGGTTTGGTGCTTTCTTT
CAWKRGFGAFF
>TRBJ1-2|TRBV18|few|-
TGTGCCAGCTCACCAGGATCTAAGGATGGCTACACCTTC
CASSPGSKDGYTF
>TRBJ1-6|TRBV28|-|-
TGTGCCAGCAGTTTAGTTGGAGTAAGAGGGGGTATCACGCACTTT
CASSLVGVRGGITHF
>TRBJ2-1|TRBV6-5|-|-
TGTGCCAGCAATTCCCGGTACTACAATGAGCAGTTCTTC
CASNSRYYNEQFF
>TRBJ2-7|TRBV5-4|-|-
TGTGCCAGCAGCGTGGACCGGTACGAGCAGTACTTC
CASSVDRYEQYF
>TRBJ1-6|TRBV7-2|-|-
TGTGCCAGCAGCTTAGTTTCCCAGGGAGGTTCACCCCTCCACTTT
CASSLVSQGGSPLHF
>TRBJ2-7|TRBV7-2|-|-
TGTGCCAGCAGCCCGTCGTTTGGTTACGAGCAGTACTTC
CASSPSFGYEQYF
>TRBJ1-6|TRBV30|-|TRBD1
TGTGCCTGGATGGACAGGGCGGAACCCCTCCACTTT
CAWMDRAEPLHF
>TRBJ1-3|TRBV25-1|-|TRBD1
TGTGCCAGCAGTGAATATTTATCGGGACAGGGAGGAAACACCATATATTTT
CASSEYLSGQGGNTIYF
>TRBJ2-3|TRBV2|many|-
TGTGCCAGCCTGAGCCTTCTGACGACTAGAGTCCTCGCAGATACGCAGTATTTT
CASLSLLTTRVLADTQYF
>TRBJ2-7|TRBV28|-|TRBD1
TGTGCCAGCACACAGGGGGCCCTATCGGGCTACGAGCAGTACTTC
CASTQGALSGYEQYF
>TRBJ2-3|TRBV28|once|-
TGTGCCAGCAGCGCACCTGGCGGGGCCACAGATACGCAGTATTTT
CASSAPGGATDTQYF
>TRBJ2-7|TRBV4-3|many|-
TGCGCCAGCAGCCAAGTCGCAGGGGCTGGGATCTACGAGCAGTACTTC
CASSQVAGAGIYEQYF
>TRBJ2-7|TRBV7-2|-|TRBD1
TGTGCCAGCAGCCCAGGGGGAGTGAGGGCCTACGAGCAGTACTTC
CASSPGGVRAYEQYF